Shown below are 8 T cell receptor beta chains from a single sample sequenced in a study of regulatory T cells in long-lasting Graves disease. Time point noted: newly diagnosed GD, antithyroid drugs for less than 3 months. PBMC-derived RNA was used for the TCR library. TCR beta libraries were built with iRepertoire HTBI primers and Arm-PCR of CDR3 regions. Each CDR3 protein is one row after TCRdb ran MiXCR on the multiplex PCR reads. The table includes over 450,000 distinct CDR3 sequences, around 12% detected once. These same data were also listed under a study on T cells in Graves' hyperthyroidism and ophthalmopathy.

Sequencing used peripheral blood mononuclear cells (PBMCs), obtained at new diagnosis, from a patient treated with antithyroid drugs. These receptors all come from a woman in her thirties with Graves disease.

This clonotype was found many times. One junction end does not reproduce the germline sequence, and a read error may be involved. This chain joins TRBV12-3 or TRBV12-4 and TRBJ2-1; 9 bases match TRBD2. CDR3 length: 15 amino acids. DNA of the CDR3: TGTGCCAGCACTTTAGCGGGAGCCTCCTACAATGAGCAGTTCTTC. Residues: CASTLAGASYNEQFF.

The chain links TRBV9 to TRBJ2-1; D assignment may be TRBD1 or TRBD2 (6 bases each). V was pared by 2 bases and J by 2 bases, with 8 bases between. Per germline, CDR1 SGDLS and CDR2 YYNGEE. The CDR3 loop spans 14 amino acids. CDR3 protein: CASSVGGTYNEQFF. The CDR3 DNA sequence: TGTGCCAGCAGCGTCGGGGGCACCTACAATGAGCAGTTCTTC.

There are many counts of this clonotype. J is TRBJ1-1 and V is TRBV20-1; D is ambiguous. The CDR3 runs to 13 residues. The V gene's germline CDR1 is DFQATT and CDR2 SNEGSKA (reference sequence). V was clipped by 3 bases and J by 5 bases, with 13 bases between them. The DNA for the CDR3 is TGCAGTGCTAGTCGGCTGGGAGGGACTGAAGCTTTCTTT. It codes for CSASRLGGTEAFF.

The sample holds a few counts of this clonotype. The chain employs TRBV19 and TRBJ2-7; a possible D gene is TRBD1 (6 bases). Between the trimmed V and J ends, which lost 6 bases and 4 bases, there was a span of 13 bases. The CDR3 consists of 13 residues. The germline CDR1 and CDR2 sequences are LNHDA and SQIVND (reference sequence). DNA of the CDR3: TGTGCCAGTAGGGACAGCTCCGATTACGAGCAGTACTTC. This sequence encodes CASRDSSDYEQYF.

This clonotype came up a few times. CDR3 nucleotides: TGTGCCAGCAGCCCCCCAGGGGGCGAGACAGATACGCAGTATTTT. It is translated as CASSPPGGETDTQYF. V is TRBV5-5 and J is TRBJ2-3; 8 nucleotides agree with TRBD1. The CDR3 length is 15 residues. The V gene's germline CDR1 is SGHKS and CDR2 YYEKEE (reference sequence). V lost 4 bases and J lost 3; bases outside the gene matches: 7. Combining the CDR3 with reference TRBV5-5 and TRBJ2-3 gives the whole variable domain DAGVTQSPTHLIKTRGQQVTLRCSPISGHKSVSWYQQVLGQGPQFIFQYYEKEERGRGNFPDRFSARQFPNYSSELNVNALLLGDSALYLCASSPPGGETDTQYFGPGTRLTVL.

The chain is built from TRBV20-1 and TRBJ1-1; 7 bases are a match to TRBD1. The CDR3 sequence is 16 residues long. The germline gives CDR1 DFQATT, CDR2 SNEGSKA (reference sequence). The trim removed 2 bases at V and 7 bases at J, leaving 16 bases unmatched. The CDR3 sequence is CSARSPAQGVWGEAFF. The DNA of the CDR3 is TGCAGTGCTAGATCCCCCGCCCAGGGGGTCTGGGGTGAAGCTTTCTTT.

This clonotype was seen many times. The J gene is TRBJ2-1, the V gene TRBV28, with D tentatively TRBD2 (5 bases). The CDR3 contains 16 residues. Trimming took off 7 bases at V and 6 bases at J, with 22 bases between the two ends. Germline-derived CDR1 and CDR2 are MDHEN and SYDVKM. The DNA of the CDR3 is TGTGCCAGCACCAGCACCGCTAGCCTACGGGGCAATGAGCAGTTCTTC. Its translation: CASTSTASLRGNEQFF. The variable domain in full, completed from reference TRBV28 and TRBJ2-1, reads DVKVTQSSRYLVKRTGEKVFLECVQDMDHENMFWYRQDPGLGLRLIYFSYDVKMKEKGDIPEGYSVSREKKERFSLILESASTNQTSMYLCASTSTASLRGNEQFFGPGTRLTVL.

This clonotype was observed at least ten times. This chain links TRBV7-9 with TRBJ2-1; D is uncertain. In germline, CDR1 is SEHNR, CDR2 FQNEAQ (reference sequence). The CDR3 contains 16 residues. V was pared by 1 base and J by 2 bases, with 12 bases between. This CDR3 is CASSLVDGWAYNEQFF. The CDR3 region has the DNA TGTGCCAGCAGCTTAGTCGACGGGTGGGCCTACAATGAGCAGTTCTTC.